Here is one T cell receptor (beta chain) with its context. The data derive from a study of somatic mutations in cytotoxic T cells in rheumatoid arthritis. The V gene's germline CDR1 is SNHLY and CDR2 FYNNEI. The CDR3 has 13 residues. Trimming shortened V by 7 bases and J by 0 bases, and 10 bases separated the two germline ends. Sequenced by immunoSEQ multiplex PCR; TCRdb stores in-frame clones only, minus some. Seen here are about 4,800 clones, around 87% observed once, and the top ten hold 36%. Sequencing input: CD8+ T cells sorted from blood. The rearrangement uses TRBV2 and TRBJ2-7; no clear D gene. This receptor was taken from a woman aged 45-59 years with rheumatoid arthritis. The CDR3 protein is CASILQSSYEQYF. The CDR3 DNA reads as TGTGCCAGCATCCTACAGAGCTCCTACGAGCAGTACTTC.